A selection of T cell receptor beta chains follows, all from one sample in a study of blood T cell repertoires in COVID-19. Sequencing used immunoSEQ multiplex PCR; TCRdb keeps in-frame clones, though not all of them. The sample has about 310,000 clones, nearly 90% seen once. Sample: PBMCs or T cells enriched from blood (not recorded which). Source of these receptors: a woman in her 30s who had recovered from COVID-19. The CDR3 runs from the conserved cysteine through the conserved F or W. The order of the fields is CDR3 protein, J gene, D gene, V gene. A D gene is named only where the DNA matches it firmly.

cdr3_aa: CASSQLGRFSYNEQFF; j_call: TRBJ2-1; d_call: -; v_call: TRBV3-1/TRBV3-2
cdr3_aa: CASSYSRPGISYEQYF; j_call: TRBJ2-7; d_call: -; v_call: TRBV6-2/TRBV6-3
cdr3_aa: CASSSRTGDVNEQFF; j_call: TRBJ2-1; d_call: TRBD1; v_call: TRBV18
cdr3_aa: CASTKRGMPGNTIYF; j_call: TRBJ1-3; d_call: -; v_call: TRBV9
cdr3_aa: CASSLSLISYEQYF; j_call: TRBJ2-7; d_call: -; v_call: TRBV5-6
cdr3_aa: CASSLEWGAEGNTIYF; j_call: TRBJ1-3; d_call: -; v_call: TRBV5-1
cdr3_aa: CASSQEGVVGTGKETQYF; j_call: TRBJ2-5; d_call: TRBD1; v_call: TRBV4-3
cdr3_aa: CASSSQVKDEQYF; j_call: TRBJ2-7; d_call: -; v_call: TRBV2
cdr3_aa: CASSPIRDRGLRSEKLFF; j_call: TRBJ1-4; d_call: TRBD1; v_call: TRBV3-1/TRBV3-2
cdr3_aa: CSVEDRGVLTEAFF; j_call: TRBJ1-1; d_call: -; v_call: TRBV29-1
cdr3_aa: CASSPSGTGRGDGYTF; j_call: TRBJ1-2; d_call: TRBD1; v_call: TRBV18
cdr3_aa: CASRIENYNEQFF; j_call: TRBJ2-1; d_call: -; v_call: TRBV2
cdr3_aa: CSVVSLRDRGKKLFF; j_call: TRBJ1-4; d_call: TRBD1; v_call: TRBV29-1
cdr3_aa: CASSARQGGTDTQYF; j_call: TRBJ2-3; d_call: TRBD1; v_call: TRBV7-6
cdr3_aa: CASSLAPGNYGYTF; j_call: TRBJ1-2; d_call: -; v_call: TRBV5-1
cdr3_aa: CASSDSSSYNSPLHF; j_call: TRBJ1-6; d_call: -; v_call: TRBV6-1
cdr3_aa: CASSLGLDTQYF; j_call: TRBJ2-3; d_call: -; v_call: TRBV12-3/TRBV12-4
cdr3_aa: CASSEGRSVYEQYF; j_call: TRBJ2-7; d_call: -; v_call: TRBV2
cdr3_aa: CASSQLSDYGYTF; j_call: TRBJ1-2; d_call: -; v_call: TRBV3-1/TRBV3-2
cdr3_aa: CASSSRTVYGYTF; j_call: TRBJ1-2; d_call: -; v_call: TRBV7-9
cdr3_aa: CAIYGTSGSIAGELFF; j_call: TRBJ2-2; d_call: TRBD2; v_call: TRBV10-3
cdr3_aa: CASSIIIGLFNEQFF; j_call: TRBJ2-1; d_call: -; v_call: TRBV19
cdr3_aa: CASSSFDRDHYEQYF; j_call: TRBJ2-7; d_call: TRBD1; v_call: TRBV5-1
cdr3_aa: CASSSNEQFF; j_call: TRBJ2-1; d_call: -; v_call: TRBV28
cdr3_aa: CASSPRDRRNQPQHF; j_call: TRBJ1-5; d_call: TRBD1; v_call: TRBV19
cdr3_aa: CASSVVGVPMNTEAFF; j_call: TRBJ1-1; d_call: -; v_call: TRBV9
cdr3_aa: CASSGTEYQETQYF; j_call: TRBJ2-5; d_call: TRBD1; v_call: TRBV2
cdr3_aa: CASSEGQGSGNTIYF; j_call: TRBJ1-3; d_call: -; v_call: TRBV9